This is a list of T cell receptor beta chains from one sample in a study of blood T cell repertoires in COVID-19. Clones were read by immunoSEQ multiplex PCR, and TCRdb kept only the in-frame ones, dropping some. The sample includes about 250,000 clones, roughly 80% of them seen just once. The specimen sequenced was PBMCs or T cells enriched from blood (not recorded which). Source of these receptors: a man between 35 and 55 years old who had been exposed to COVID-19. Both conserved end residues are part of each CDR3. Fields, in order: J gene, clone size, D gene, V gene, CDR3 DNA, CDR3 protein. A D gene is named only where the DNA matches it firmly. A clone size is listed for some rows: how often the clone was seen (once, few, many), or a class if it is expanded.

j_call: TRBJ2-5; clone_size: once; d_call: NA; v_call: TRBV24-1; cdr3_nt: TGTGCCACCAGTGACCGGCAGGGCAGACTGAAACAAGAGACCCAGTACTTC; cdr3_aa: CATSDRQGRLKQETQYF
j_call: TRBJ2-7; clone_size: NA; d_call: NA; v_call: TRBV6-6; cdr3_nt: TGTGCCAGCTTCTCGGGAGCAGCCTACGAGCAGTACTTC; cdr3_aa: CASFSGAAYEQYF
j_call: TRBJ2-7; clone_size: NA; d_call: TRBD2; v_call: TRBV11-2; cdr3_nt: TGTGCCAGCAGCTCGGGACTAGCCGGCTACGAGCAGTACTTC; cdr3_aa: CASSSGLAGYEQYF
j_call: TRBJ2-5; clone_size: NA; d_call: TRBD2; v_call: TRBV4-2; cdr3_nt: TGTGCCAGCAGCCAAGGATTGCGGGAGGGGGAAGAGACCCAGTACTTC; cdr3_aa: CASSQGLREGEETQYF
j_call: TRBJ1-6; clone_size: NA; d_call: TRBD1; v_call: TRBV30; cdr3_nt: TGTGCCCCCCCCGGGACAGGGGGCTCACCCCTCCACTTT; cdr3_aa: CAPPGTGGSPLHF
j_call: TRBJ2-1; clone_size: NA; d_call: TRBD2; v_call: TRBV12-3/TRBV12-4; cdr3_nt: TGTGCCACGACTAGCGGGAGTTGGGATGAGCAGTTCTTC; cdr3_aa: CATTSGSWDEQFF
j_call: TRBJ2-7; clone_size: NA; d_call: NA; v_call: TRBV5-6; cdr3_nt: TGTGCCAGCAGCCGACCGGGACTGGGGCCTACAGAGCAGTACTTC; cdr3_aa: CASSRPGLGPTEQYF
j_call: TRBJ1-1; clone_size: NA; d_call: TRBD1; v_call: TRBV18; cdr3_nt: TGTGCCAGCTCTCGCGACAGGGGGTGGACTGAAGCTTTCTTT; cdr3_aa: CASSRDRGWTEAFF
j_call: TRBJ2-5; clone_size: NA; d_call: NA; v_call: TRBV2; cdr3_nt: TGTGCCAGCGGGGGGTTTGGCAAAGAGACCCAGTACTTC; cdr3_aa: CASGGFGKETQYF
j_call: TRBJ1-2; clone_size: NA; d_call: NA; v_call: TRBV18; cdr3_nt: TGTGCCAGTCAAGAGGGACAAGGATATGGCTACACCTTC; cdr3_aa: CASQEGQGYGYTF
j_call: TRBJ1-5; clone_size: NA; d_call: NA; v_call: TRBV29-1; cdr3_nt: TGCAGCGTTGAACAGGAGGGTCAGCCCCAGCATTTT; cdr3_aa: CSVEQEGQPQHF
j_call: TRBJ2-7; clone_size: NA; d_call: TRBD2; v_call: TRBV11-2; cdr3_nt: TGTGCCAGCAGCCTAGACTTGGGACTAGCGGGAGACTACGAGCAGTACTTC; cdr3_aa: CASSLDLGLAGDYEQYF
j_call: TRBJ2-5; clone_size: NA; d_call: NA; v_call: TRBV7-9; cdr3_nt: TGTGCCAGCAGCCCCGGTATTCGACAGCCGGAGACCCAGTACTTC; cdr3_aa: CASSPGIRQPETQYF
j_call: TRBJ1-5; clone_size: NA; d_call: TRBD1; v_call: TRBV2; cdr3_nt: TGTGCCAGCTCCCTGGACAGGGTAATGAGCAATCAGCCCCAGCATTTT; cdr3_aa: CASSLDRVMSNQPQHF
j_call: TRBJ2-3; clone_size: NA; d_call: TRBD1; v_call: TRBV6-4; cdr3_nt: TGTGCCAGCAGTGCCGCCCGGGGTAGCCCAACAGGGGCAGATACGCAGTATTTT; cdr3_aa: CASSAARGSPTGADTQYF
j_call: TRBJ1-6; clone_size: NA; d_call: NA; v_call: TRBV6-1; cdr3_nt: TGTGCCAGCAGTGAAGCGCTCTCGCGGTCTGGTTCCTCACCCCTCCACTTT; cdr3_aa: CASSEALSRSGSSPLHF
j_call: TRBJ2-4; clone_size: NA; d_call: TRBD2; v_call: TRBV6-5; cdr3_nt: TGTGCCAGCGGACTAGCGGGAGACGCCAAAAACATTCAGTACTTC; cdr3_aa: CASGLAGDAKNIQYF
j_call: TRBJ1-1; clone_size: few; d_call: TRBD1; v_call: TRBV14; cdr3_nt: TGTGCCAGCAGCCAAGAGGACAGGTTTAAATACTTT; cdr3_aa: CASSQEDRFKYF
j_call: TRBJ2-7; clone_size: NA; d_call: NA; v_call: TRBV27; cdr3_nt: TGTGCCAGCAGTCCCCTAGATCTCCACGAGCAGTACTTC; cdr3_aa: CASSPLDLHEQYF
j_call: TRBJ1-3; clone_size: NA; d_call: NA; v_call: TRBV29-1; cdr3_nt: TGCAGCGTTGTATTTGGAGACGGCTCTGGAAACACCATATATTTT; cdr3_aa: CSVVFGDGSGNTIYF
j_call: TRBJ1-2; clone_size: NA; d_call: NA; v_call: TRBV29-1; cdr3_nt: TGCAGCGTTGTGGTGGGGTTGGGAGCCTATGGCTACACCTTC; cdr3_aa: CSVVVGLGAYGYTF
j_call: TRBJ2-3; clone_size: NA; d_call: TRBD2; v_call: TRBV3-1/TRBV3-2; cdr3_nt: TGTGCCAGCAATATAGCGGGAGGGGGTACAGATACGCAGTATTTT; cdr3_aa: CASNIAGGGTDTQYF
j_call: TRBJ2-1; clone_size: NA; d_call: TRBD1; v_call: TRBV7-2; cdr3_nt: TGTGCCAGCAGCTTAGCGGGGACAGGAAGGTCAAATGAGCAGTTCTTC; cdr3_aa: CASSLAGTGRSNEQFF
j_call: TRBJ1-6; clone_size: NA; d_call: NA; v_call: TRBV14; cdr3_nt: TGTGCCAGCAGCCAACTACAGGGCAGGTTTTCACCCCTCCACTTT; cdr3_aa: CASSQLQGRFSPLHF
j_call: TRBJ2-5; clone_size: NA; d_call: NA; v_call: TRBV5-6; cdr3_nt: TGTGCCAGCAGAAACGGGGGGCGCCTGAGAGAGTACCAAGAGACCCAGTACTTC; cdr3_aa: CASRNGGRLREYQETQYF
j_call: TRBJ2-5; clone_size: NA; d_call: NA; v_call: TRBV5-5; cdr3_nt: TGTGCCAGCAGCTTGGGGTTTGGTGGAGCCCAGTACTTC; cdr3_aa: CASSLGFGGAQYF
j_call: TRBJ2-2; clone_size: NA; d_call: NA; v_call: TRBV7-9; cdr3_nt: TGTGCCAGCAGCCCTACAGGGATCTCAACCGGGGAGCTGTTTTTT; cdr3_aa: CASSPTGISTGELFF
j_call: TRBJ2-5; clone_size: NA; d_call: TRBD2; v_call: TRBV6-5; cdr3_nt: TGTGCCAGCAGTTGGACTAGCGGGAGTGAGACCCAGTACTTC; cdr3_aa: CASSWTSGSETQYF
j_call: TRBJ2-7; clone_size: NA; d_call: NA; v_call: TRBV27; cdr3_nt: TGTGCCAGCACAAGGCGGAACTCCTACGAGCAGTACTTC; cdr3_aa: CASTRRNSYEQYF
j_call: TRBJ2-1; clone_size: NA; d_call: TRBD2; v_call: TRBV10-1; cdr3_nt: TGCGCCAGCAGTGAAGCGGGAGCTGGCAATGAGCAGTTCTTC; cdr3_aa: CASSEAGAGNEQFF
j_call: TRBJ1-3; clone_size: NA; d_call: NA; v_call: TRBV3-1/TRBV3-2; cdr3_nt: TGTGCCAGCAGCCAAGGTGCAGGGTCAGGAAACACCATATATTTT; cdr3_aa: CASSQGAGSGNTIYF
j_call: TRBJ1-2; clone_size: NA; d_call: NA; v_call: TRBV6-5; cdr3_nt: TGTGCCGCCCTCCTAGTCGGGGGTGGCTACACCTTC; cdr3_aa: CAALLVGGGYTF
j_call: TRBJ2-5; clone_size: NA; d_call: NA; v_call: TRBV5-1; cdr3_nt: TGCGCCAGCGACAGCCCCCGGACCCAGTACTTC; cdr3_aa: CASDSPRTQYF
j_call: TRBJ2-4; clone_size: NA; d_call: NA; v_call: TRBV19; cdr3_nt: TGTGCCAGCAAAACCTCGACATCGCTAGCCAAAAACATTCAGTACTTC; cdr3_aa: CASKTSTSLAKNIQYF
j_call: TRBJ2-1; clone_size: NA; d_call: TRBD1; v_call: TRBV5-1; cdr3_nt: TGCGCCAGCAGCTTGATTTCGGACAGGTCCAATGAGCAGTTCTTC; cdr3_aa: CASSLISDRSNEQFF
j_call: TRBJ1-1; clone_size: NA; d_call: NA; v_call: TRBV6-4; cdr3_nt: TGTGCCAGCAGTGACTCGAAGGGGAGGGAGTTGGACACTGAAGCTTTCTTT; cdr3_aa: CASSDSKGRELDTEAFF
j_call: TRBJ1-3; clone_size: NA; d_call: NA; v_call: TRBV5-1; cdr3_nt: TGCGCCAGCAGCACCCCAGGGGTAGGAAACACCATATATTTT; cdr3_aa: CASSTPGVGNTIYF
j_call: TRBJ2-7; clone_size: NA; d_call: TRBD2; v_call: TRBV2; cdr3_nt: TGTGCCAGCAGCGCTAGCGGGGGGTTGGGGGAGCAGTACTTC; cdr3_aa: CASSASGGLGEQYF
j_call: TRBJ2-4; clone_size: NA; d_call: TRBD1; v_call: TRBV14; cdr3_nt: TGTGCCAGCAGCCAAGAAAACAGGGGGCGCGGTCACCTATCCAAAAACATTCAGTACTTC; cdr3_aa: CASSQENRGRGHLSKNIQYF
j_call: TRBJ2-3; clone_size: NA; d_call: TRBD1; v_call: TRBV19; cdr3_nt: TGTGCCAGTAGTCCTGGGGACAGTAGCACAGATACGCAGTATTTT; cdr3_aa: CASSPGDSSTDTQYF
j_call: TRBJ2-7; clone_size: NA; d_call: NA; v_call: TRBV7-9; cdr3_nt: TGTGCCAGCAGCTCCGTCCCCGGGGGCTACGAGCAGTACTTC; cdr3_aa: CASSSVPGGYEQYF
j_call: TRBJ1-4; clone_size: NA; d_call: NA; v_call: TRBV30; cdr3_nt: TGTGCCTGGAGTGATGGTACCCTAGTTGCAACTAATGAAAAACTGTTTTTT; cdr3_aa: CAWSDGTLVATNEKLFF
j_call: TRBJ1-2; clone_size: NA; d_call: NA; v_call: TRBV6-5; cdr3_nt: TGTGCCAGCAGCCCGGAGTACTATGGCTACACCTTC; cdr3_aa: CASSPEYYGYTF
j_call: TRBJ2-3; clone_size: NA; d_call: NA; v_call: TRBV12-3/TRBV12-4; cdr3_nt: TGTGCCAGCAGTTTCGGGGGTTCAGATACGCAGTATTTT; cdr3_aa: CASSFGGSDTQYF
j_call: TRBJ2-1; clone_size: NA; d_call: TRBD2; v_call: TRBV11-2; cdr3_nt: TGTGCCAGCAGCTCAAAACTAGCGGGAGGTAGGAATGAGCAGTTCTTC; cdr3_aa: CASSSKLAGGRNEQFF
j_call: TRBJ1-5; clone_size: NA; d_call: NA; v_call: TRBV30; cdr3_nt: TGTGCCTGGAGCGGATCCCGGGTTCGGGGTGGTCAGCCCCAGCATTTT; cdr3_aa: CAWSGSRVRGGQPQHF
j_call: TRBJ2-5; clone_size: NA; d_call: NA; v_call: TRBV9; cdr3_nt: TGTGCCAGCAGCGTACCCACAGGAACATTAGAACAAGAGACCCAGTACTTC; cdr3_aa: CASSVPTGTLEQETQYF
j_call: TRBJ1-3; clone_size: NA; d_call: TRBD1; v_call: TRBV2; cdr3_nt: TGTGCCAGCAATTCAGGGGGGTACGGAGAAAACACCATATATTTT; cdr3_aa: CASNSGGYGENTIYF
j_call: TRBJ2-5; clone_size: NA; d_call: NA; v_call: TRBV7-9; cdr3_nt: TGTGCCAGCGCCATGTTAGAAGAGACCCAGTACTTC; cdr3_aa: CASAMLEETQYF
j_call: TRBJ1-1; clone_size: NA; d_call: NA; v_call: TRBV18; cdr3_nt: TGTGCCAGCTCACCAGAGGGAGGGGATACTGAAGCTTTCTTT; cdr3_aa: CASSPEGGDTEAFF
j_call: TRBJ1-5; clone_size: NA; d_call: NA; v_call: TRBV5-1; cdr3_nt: TGCGCCAGCAGCTTGGAGCGGGGCCAGCCCCAGCATTTT; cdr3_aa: CASSLERGQPQHF
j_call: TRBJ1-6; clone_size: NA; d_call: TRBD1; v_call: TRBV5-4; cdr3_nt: TGTGCCAGCAGCTTGATGGGACAGGGGCATAATTCACCCCTCCACTTT; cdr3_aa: CASSLMGQGHNSPLHF
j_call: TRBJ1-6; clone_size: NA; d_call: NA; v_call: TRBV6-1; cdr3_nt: TGTGCCAGCAGTGAGAGGAAAATTGGGAGCTCCTATAATTCACCCCTCCACTTT; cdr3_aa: CASSERKIGSSYNSPLHF
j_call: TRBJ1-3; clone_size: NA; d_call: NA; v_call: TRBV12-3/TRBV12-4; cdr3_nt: TGTGCCAGCAAGCAGGGGATAGGAAACACCATATATTTT; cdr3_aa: CASKQGIGNTIYF
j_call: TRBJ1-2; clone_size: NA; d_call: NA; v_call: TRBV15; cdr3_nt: TGTGCCACCAGCAGAGATCAGGGAGGCTACACCTTC; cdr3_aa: CATSRDQGGYTF
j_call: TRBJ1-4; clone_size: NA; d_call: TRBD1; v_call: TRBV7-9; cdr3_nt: TGTGCCAGCAGCCCGGGACAGTATGAAAAACTGTTTTTT; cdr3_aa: CASSPGQYEKLFF
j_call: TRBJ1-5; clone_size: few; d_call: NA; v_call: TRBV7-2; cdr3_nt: TGTGCCAGCAACTCACCCAATCAGCCCCAGCATTTT; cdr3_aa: CASNSPNQPQHF